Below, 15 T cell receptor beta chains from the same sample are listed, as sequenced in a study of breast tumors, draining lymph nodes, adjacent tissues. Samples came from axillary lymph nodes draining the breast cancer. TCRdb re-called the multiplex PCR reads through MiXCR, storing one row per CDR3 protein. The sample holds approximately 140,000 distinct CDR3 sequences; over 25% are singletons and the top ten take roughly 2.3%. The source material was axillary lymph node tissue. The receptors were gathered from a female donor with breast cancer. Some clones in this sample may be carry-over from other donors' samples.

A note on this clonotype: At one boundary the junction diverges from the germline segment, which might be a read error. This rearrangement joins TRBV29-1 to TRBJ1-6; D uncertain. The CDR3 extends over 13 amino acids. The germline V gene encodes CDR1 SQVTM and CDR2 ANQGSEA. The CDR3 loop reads CSGLGRRIHPPHF. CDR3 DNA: TGCAGCGGTTTAGGACGGAGAATTCACCCCCCCCACTTT. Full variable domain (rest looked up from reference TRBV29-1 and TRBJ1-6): SAVISQKPSRDICQRGTSLTIQCQVDSQVTMMFWYRQQPGQSLTLIATANQGSEATYESGFVIDKFPISRPNLTFSTLTVSNMSPEDSSIYLCSGLGRRIHPPHFGNGTRLTVT.

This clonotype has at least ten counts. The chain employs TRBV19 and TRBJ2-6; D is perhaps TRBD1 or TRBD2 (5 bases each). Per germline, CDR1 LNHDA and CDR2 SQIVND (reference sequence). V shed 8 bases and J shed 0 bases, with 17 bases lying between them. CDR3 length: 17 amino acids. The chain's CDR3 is CASRGPNSDSGANVLTF. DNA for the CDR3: TGTGCCAGTCGGGGCCCGAACAGCGACTCTGGGGCCAACGTCCTGACTTTC.

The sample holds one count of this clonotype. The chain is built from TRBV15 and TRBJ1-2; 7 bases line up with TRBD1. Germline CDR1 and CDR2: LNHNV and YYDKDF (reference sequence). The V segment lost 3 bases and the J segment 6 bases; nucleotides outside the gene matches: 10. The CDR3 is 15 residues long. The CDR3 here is CATSRRSGQGDGYTF. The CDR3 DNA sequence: TGTGCCACCAGCAGGAGGTCGGGGCAGGGGGATGGCTACACCTTC.

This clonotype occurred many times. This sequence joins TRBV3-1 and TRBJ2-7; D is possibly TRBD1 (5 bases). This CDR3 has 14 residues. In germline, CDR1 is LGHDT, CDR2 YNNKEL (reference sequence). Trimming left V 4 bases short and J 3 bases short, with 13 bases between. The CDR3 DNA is TGTGCCAGCAGCCTAGGGGCACACAACTACGAGCAGTACTTC. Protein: CASSLGAHNYEQYF.

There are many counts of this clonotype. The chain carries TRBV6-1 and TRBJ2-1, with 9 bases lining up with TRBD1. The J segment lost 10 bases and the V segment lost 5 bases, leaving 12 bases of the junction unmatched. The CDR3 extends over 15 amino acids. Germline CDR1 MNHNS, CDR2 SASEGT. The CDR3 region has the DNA TGTGCCAGCAGTTCGGGGGGACAGGGAAGATTGGAGCAGTTCTTC. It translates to CASSSGGQGRLEQFF.

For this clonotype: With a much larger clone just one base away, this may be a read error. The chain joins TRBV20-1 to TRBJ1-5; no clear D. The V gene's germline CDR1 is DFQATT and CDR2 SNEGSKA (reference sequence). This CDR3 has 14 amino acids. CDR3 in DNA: TGCAGTGCTAGTTTTGCCAATAGCAATCCGCCCCAGCATTTT. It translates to CSASFANSNPPQHF.

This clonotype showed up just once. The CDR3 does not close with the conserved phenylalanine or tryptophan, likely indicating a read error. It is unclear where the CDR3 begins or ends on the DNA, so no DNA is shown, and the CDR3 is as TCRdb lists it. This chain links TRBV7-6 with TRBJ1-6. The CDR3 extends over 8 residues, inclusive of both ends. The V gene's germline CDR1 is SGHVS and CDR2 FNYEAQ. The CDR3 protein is CASSLVRA.

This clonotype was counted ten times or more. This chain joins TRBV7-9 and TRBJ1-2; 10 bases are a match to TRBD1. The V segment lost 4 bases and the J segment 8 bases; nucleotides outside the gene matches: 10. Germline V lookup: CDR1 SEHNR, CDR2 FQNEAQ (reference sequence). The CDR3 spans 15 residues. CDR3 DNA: TGTGCCAGCAGCTCCGGGACAGGGGCCTCGCAAGGCTACACCTTC. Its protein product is CASSSGTGASQGYTF.

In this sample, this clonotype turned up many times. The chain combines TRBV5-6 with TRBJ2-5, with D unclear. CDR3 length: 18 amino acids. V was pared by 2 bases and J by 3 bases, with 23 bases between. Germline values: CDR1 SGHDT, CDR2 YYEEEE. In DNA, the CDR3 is TGTGCCAGCAGCTTCCAAAGTCCCCCCGAGACACCGGAAGAGACCCAGTACTTC. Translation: CASSFQSPPETPEETQYF.

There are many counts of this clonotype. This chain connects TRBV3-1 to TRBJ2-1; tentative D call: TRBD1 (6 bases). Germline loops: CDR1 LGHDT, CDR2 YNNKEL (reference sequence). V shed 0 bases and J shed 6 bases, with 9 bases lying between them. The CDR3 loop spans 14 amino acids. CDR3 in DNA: TGTGCCAGCAGCCAAGACCGACAGGCCAATGAGCAGTTCTTC. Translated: CASSQDRQANEQFF.

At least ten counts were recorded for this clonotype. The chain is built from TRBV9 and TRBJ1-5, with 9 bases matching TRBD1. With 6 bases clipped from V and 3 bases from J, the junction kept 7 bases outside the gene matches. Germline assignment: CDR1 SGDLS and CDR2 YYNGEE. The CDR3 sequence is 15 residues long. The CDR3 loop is CASTRTGEFNQPQHF. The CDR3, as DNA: TGTGCCAGCACCCGGACAGGGGAGTTCAATCAGCCCCAGCATTTT.

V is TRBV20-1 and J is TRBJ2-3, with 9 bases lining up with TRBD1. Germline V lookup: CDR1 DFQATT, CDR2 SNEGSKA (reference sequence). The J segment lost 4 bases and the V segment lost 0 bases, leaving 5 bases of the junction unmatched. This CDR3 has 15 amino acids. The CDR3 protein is CSARDRGQGADTQYF. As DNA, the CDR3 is TGCAGTGCTAGAGACCGGGGACAGGGCGCAGATACGCAGTATTTT.

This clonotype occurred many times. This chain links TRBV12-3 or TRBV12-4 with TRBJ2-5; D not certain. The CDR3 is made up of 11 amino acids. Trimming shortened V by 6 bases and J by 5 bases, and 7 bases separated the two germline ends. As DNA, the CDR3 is TGTGCCAGCAGCTTAAGGGAGACCCAGTACTTC. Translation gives CASSLRETQYF.

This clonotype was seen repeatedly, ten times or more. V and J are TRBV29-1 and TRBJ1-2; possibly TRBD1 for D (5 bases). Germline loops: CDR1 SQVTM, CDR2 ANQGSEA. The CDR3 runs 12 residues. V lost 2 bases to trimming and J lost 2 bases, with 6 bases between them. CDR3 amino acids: CSVESGNYGYTF. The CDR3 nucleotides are TGCAGCGTTGAATCAGGGAACTATGGCTACACCTTC.

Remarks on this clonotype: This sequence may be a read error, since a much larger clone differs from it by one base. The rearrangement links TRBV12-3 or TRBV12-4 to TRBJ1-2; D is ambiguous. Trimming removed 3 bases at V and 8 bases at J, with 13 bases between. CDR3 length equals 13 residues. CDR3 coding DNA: TGTGCCAGCAGTTTCGCGTTAAGGATCGGCTACACCTTC. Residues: CASSFALRIGYTF.